Listed below are T cell receptor beta chains from one sample, sequenced in a study of blood T cell repertoires in COVID-19. Clones were read by immunoSEQ multiplex PCR, and TCRdb kept only the in-frame ones, dropping some. The sample contains about 48,000 clones, roughly 86% of which appear only once. The sequencing input was PBMCs or T cells enriched from blood (not recorded which). All receptors derive from a woman aged 45 to 65 who had recovered from COVID-19. CDR3s include the opening cysteine and the closing phenylalanine or tryptophan. D genes are given only for firm matches. The size field is filled for only some rows; it gives once, few, many or a size class.

D	V	size	J	DNA	CDR3
.	TRBV28	.	TRBJ1-4	TGTGCCGCAAGGGGGGGCGCATATGAAAAACTGTTTTTT	CAARGGAYEKLFF
.	TRBV27	.	TRBJ2-7	TGTGCCAGCAGTTTATCTCGGCGGGGGCCGCACTACGAGCAGTACTTC	CASSLSRRGPHYEQYF
TRBD1	TRBV6-5	.	TRBJ1-6	TGTGCCAGCAGTTATTCGACAGGGGCTCGATCACCCCTCCACTTT	CASSYSTGARSPLHF
.	TRBV4-3	.	TRBJ1-1	TGCGCCAGCAGCCAAGAAGAGATAAGACGCGGAGGCTACACTGAAGCTTTCTTT	CASSQEEIRRGGYTEAFF
.	TRBV28	.	TRBJ2-5	TGTTCCTCAGGGGAGGAGACCCAGTACTTC	CSSGEETQYF
TRBD2	TRBV7-9	once	TRBJ2-5	TGTGCCAGCAGCCCCAGACTAGCGGGAGATCCCAAAAAAGAGACCCAGTACTTC	CASSPRLAGDPKKETQYF
TRBD2	TRBV5-1	.	TRBJ2-5	TGCGCCAGCAGCTTCGGGACTAGCGGGAGCGGAGAGACCCAGTACTTC	CASSFGTSGSGETQYF
.	TRBV11-2	.	TRBJ1-3	TGTGCCAGCAGCTTAGAGGGGGCGCGAGGAAACCGGAACACCATATATTTT	CASSLEGARGNRNTIYF
.	TRBV19	.	TRBJ1-1	TGTGCCAGTAGTATTCTCAGGGGCCACACTGAAGCTTTCTTT	CASSILRGHTEAFF
.	TRBV11-3	.	TRBJ1-4	TGTGCCAGCAGCTACAACACACGGGAAGGTGAAAAACTGTTTTTT	CASSYNTREGEKLFF
.	TRBV27	.	TRBJ1-3	TGTGCCAGCAGTTTATCTGCGGGGCCTGGAAACACCATATATTTT	CASSLSAGPGNTIYF
.	TRBV7-9	.	TRBJ2-1	TGTGCCAGCAGTGAGTATGAGCAGTTCTTC	CASSEYEQFF
.	TRBV4-3	.	TRBJ2-7	TGCGCCAGCAGCCACCTGAGGGCAGGCACCTACGAGCAGTACTTC	CASSHLRAGTYEQYF
TRBD2	TRBV11-3	.	TRBJ2-5	TGTGCCAGCAGCTTGACTAGCGGGGGTCATGACCCAGAGACCCAGTACTTC	CASSLTSGGHDPETQYF
.	TRBV6-5	.	TRBJ2-5	TGTGCCAGCAGACGGGACACATACCCCCAAGAGACCCAGTACTTC	CASRRDTYPQETQYF
.	TRBV28	few	TRBJ2-7	TGTGCCAGCAGTTTATGGACAACAGGGTACGAGCAGTACTTC	CASSLWTTGYEQYF
.	TRBV28	.	TRBJ2-1	TGTGCCAGCAGTTCATCCGTGCGGGCCTACAATGAGCAGTTCTTC	CASSSSVRAYNEQFF
.	TRBV28	.	TRBJ1-4	TGTGCCAGCAGCGTAGAGTCACCTAATGAAAAACTGTTTTTT	CASSVESPNEKLFF
.	TRBV4-3	.	TRBJ1-5	TGCGCCAGCAGCCAAGGGGCAGGAATGAGTAGAAATCAGCCCCAGCATTTT	CASSQGAGMSRNQPQHF
.	TRBV6-5	.	TRBJ1-2	TGTGCCAGCAGCGTGGACAGCATTAACGGCTACACCTTC	CASSVDSINGYTF
.	TRBV7-3	.	TRBJ2-2	TGTGCCAGCAGCCCCCTGACAGGGAACACCGGGGAGCTGTTTTTT	CASSPLTGNTGELFF
.	TRBV7-7	.	TRBJ2-5	TGTGCTAGCAGCGAGGGTGCCTTGACAGAGACCCAGTACTTC	CASSEGALTETQYF
.	TRBV2	.	TRBJ1-5	TGTGCCAGCAGTGAAACTGGGGGCGGCAATCAGCCCCAGCATTTT	CASSETGGGNQPQHF
TRBD2	TRBV9	.	TRBJ2-3	TGTGCCAGCAGCGCACGACTAGCGGGAGCTCGGAGATCCACAGATACGCAGTATTTT	CASSARLAGARRSTDTQYF
.	TRBV7-8	.	TRBJ2-5	TGTGCCAGCAGCTTATACACGGGTCAGAAAGAGACCCAGTACTTC	CASSLYTGQKETQYF
TRBD1	TRBV3-1/TRBV3-2	.	TRBJ1-2	TGTGCCAGCAGCCAAGGGACAGGTGGACCCTATGGCTACACCTTC	CASSQGTGGPYGYTF
.	TRBV7-9	.	TRBJ2-7	TGTGCCAGCAGCTCGGTTGGCTACGAGCAGTACTTC	CASSSVGYEQYF
.	TRBV5-1	.	TRBJ2-5	TGCGCCAGCAGCTTTCAGGGGGGTTACGGAGAGACCCAGTACTTC	CASSFQGGYGETQYF
TRBD1	TRBV5-1	few	TRBJ2-7	TGCGCCAGCACCCTGGACCCGGGACAGGGAATCCCCTACGAGCAGTACTTC	CASTLDPGQGIPYEQYF
.	TRBV7-9	.	TRBJ1-2	TGTGCCAGCAGCATAGCTGGACAGCCCGCTAACTATGGCTACACCTTC	CASSIAGQPANYGYTF
.	TRBV2	.	TRBJ1-2	TGTGCCAGCAGTGATGTAGGGACATATGGCTACACCTTC	CASSDVGTYGYTF
.	TRBV6-5	.	TRBJ2-5	TGTGCCAGCAGTTCGAACAGGGCGGGGGAAGAGACCCAGTACTTC	CASSSNRAGEETQYF
TRBD2	TRBV13	.	TRBJ2-5	TGTGCCAGCAGCTTAGTAACCTTCCAGCGGGGGGACCAAGAGACCCAGTACTTC	CASSLVTFQRGDQETQYF
TRBD1	TRBV2	.	TRBJ2-7	TGTGCCAGCAGTAAGGGACAGGCCTCTTTAGAGCAGTACTTC	CASSKGQASLEQYF
.	TRBV6-1	.	TRBJ2-7	TGTGCCAGCAGTGACCCCAGCCATGGGCAGGGGCATCCCTACGAGCAGTACTTC	CASSDPSHGQGHPYEQYF
TRBD2	TRBV7-8	.	TRBJ2-3	TGTGCCAGCAGCTTCCCCGGGACTAGCGGGAGTGTGACGCAGTATTTT	CASSFPGTSGSVTQYF
.	TRBV29-1	.	TRBJ2-5	TGCAGCGCTGCTGAGGGAGGAGAGACCCAGTACTTC	CSAAEGGETQYF
TRBD1	TRBV5-5	.	TRBJ1-5	TGTGCCAGCAGCTCCGGGGACAGGGTTAGCAATCAGCCCCAGCATTTT	CASSSGDRVSNQPQHF
.	TRBV7-2	.	TRBJ2-5	TGTGCCAGCAGCTCCAGGGAAAGTTTGCCCCAGTACTTC	CASSSRESLPQYF
.	TRBV9	once	TRBJ2-1	TGTGCCAGCAGCGCGGCGGGGCTAGCGACGTACAATGAGCAGTTCTTC	CASSAAGLATYNEQFF
.	TRBV28	.	TRBJ1-2	TGTGCCAGCAGCCCCCTCCCGTTGGCTGGCTACACCTTC	CASSPLPLAGYTF
TRBD1	TRBV5-6	.	TRBJ1-2	TGTGCCAGCAGCTTGCTTTCCGGGACAGCTAACTATGGCTACACCTTC	CASSLLSGTANYGYTF
TRBD2	TRBV19	.	TRBJ2-3	TGTGCCAGTAGTATTGAGACTAGCGGGGGGGCGAATACGCAGTATTTT	CASSIETSGGANTQYF
.	TRBV5-4	.	TRBJ2-5	TGTGCCAGCAGCTTACAGCCACAAGAGACCCAGTACTTC	CASSLQPQETQYF
.	TRBV4-3	.	TRBJ1-6	TGCGCCAGCAGCCAGGAGGTCGGATCACCCCTCCACTTT	CASSQEVGSPLHF
TRBD2	TRBV7-9	.	TRBJ2-5	TGTGCCAGCAGCTTAGTTAGCGGGGGTGGTGAGACCCAGTACTTC	CASSLVSGGGETQYF
.	TRBV9	.	TRBJ1-6	TGTGCCAGCAGCCCCCAGGGGTATTCACCCCTCCACTTT	CASSPQGYSPLHF
TRBD1	TRBV5-4	.	TRBJ1-1	TGTGCCAGCAGCTTGTATCTTTACAGGGGCACTGAAGCTTTCTTT	CASSLYLYRGTEAFF